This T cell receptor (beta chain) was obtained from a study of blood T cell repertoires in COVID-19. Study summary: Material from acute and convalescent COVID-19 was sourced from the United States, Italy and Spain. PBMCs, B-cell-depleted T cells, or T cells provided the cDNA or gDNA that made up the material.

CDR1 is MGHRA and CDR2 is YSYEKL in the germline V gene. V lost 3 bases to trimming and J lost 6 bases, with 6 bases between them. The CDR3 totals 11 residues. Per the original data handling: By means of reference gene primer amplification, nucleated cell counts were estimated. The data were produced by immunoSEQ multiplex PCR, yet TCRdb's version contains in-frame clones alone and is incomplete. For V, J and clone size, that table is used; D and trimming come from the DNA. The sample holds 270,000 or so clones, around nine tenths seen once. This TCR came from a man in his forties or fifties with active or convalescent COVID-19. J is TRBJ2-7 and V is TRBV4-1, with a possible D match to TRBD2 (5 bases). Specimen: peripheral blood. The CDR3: CASSHGSEQYF. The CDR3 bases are TGCGCCAGCAGCCATGGGAGCGAGCAGTACTTC.